Each of the 10 T cell receptor beta chains below was sequenced from the same sample in a study of OX40 agonist ivuxolimab in advanced cancers. Clones were sequenced by immunoSEQ multiplex PCR, and TCRdb holds only the in-frame ones, with some missing. The table includes 10,000 to 15,000 clones, approximately 80% detected once. The sequencing here drew on CD4+ or CD8+ T cells sorted from blood, taken in a trial of the OX40 agonist ivuxolimab. All receptors derive from an adult with an advanced solid tumor such as melanoma, head and neck, liver or kidney cancer.

This chain uses TRBV28 with TRBJ2-5; 9 nucleotides match TRBD1. The DNA end lines up better with TRBJ2-7; the J call may be wrong. CDR3 length equals 15 residues. CDR1 and CDR2 from the germline V gene are MDHEN and SYDVKM. Here the CDR3 DNA reads TGTGCCAGCAGGGGGGACAGGGATTCCCCCTACGAGCAGTACTTC. Encoded protein: CASRGDRDSPYEQYF.

The rearrangement joins TRBV27 to TRBJ2-7, with D perhaps being TRBD1 or TRBD2 (5 bases each). V was clipped by 7 bases and J by 5 bases, with 12 bases between them. Germline V gene data show CDR1 as MNHEY and CDR2 as SMNVEV (reference sequence). This CDR3 comprises 12 residues. This CDR3 reads CASTAGTNEQYF. CDR3 DNA sequence: TGTGCCAGCACGGCAGGGACCAACGAGCAGTACTTC.

The genes are TRBV30 and TRBJ1-3; the D gene is possibly TRBD1 (5 bases). Per germline, CDR1 GTSNPN and CDR2 SVGIG (reference sequence). The CDR3 totals 12 residues. The germline V and J ends were trimmed by 5 bases and 0 bases, with 5 bases remaining between them. CDR3 loop: CAWGGSGNTIYF. CDR3 bases: TGTGCCTGGGGGGGCTCTGGAAACACCATATATTTT.

V usage is TRBV5-1 and J usage is TRBJ2-2; 9 positions agree with TRBD1. The ends lost 3 bases at V and 3 bases at J; junction bases unmatched: 6. There are 16 residues in the CDR3. Germline loops: CDR1 SGHRS, CDR2 YFSETQ. The chain's CDR3 is CASSYSRDRDTGELFF. CDR3 in DNA: TGCGCCAGCAGCTATTCCCGGGACAGGGACACCGGGGAGCTGTTTTTT.

J is TRBJ2-3 and V is TRBV10-1; 14 bases are a match to TRBD2. This CDR3 spans 16 amino acids. The ends lost 6 bases at V and 2 bases at J; junction bases unmatched: 4. CDR1 and CDR2 (germline): WNHNN, SYGVQD (reference sequence). The CDR3 region has the DNA TGCGCCAGCAGGGGGACTAGCGGGAGAGACACAGATACGCAGTATTTT. This sequence encodes CASRGTSGRDTDTQYF.

The gene calls are TRBV6-5 and TRBJ2-7, with D perhaps assigned TRBD1 or TRBD2 (5 bases each). With 4 bases removed from V and 0 bases from J, the gap between germline ends came to 16 bases. Germline V lookup: CDR1 MNHEY, CDR2 SVGAGI. CDR3 length: 16 amino acids. CDR3 amino acids: CASSLYRDRNSYEQYF. The CDR3 nucleotides read TGTGCCAGCAGTTTATACCGGGACCGGAACTCCTACGAGCAGTACTTC.

The chain recombines TRBV4-2 with TRBJ1-2; D is undetermined. V lost 0 bases and J 8 bases, leaving 13 bases between the germline ends. This CDR3 spans 14 amino acids. CDR1 and CDR2 (germline): LGHNA, YNFKEQ. CDR3 in amino acids: CASSQEKSSGGYTF. The DNA for the CDR3 is TGTGCCAGCAGCCAAGAGAAGTCCTCGGGAGGCTACACCTTC.

This chain uses TRBV19 with TRBJ2-6; D may match TRBD1 or TRBD2 (5 bases each). The CDR3 consists of 18 residues. V gave up 6 bases and J gave up 0 bases, with 18 bases separating them. Germline assignment: CDR1 LNHDA and CDR2 SQIVND (reference sequence). CDR3 DNA sequence: TGTGCCAGTAGCTCTCCTCCGGGACGGATCTCTGGGGCCAACGTCCTGACTTTC. Its translation: CASSSPPGRISGANVLTF.

For this clone: A far bigger clonotype differs at one base, so this is likely a read error. Within the sample, other DNA sequences also encode this same CDR3. The rearrangement links TRBV2 to TRBJ1-2; TRBD1 might be the D (6 bases). V was pared by 3 bases and J by 6 bases, with 17 bases between. Germline CDR1 and CDR2: SNHLY and FYNNEI. The CDR3 is 15 residues long. CDR3 residues: CASSDELGGLHGYTF. DNA for the CDR3: TGTGCCAGCAGTGATGAGTTAGGGGGACTGCATGGCTACACCTTC.

This chain joins TRBV7-2 and TRBJ2-7; the D gene is possibly TRBD1 (6 bases). The V gene lost 6 bases and the J gene lost 2 bases, with 20 bases spanning the gap. Germline V gene lookup returns CDR1 SGHTA and CDR2 FQGNSA. This CDR3 is 16 amino acids long. DNA of the CDR3: TGTGCCAGCAGTTCCGGTTGGGACACGAGAGCCTACGAGCAGTACTTC. Its translation is CASSSGWDTRAYEQYF.